Below, one TCR beta chain is given with its context. Its antigen is undetermined. The record originates from a study of cytomegalovirus exposure and HLA in healthy donors. The PCR used 60 Vbeta and 13 Jbeta primers. Profiling relied on immunoSEQ multiplex PCR, and the TCRdb table lists in-frame clones only, not all of them. Altogether fewer than 85,000 clones are present, about 75% being singletons, with the ten largest covering roughly 4.9%. Study-wide results and caveats: It was only CMV serostatus that was available as immune exposure information. The number of N-insertions in an Asian-associated ancestry cluster was reportedly below the 666-donor mean in a later analysis.

Trimming took 4 bases from V and 4 from J, leaving 9 bases between them. The CDR3 has 13 amino acids. Germline V gene data show CDR1 as MNHEY and CDR2 as SMNVEV (reference sequence). What was sequenced was PBMCs. The clonotype originates from a man aged 55 to 69 in good health and CMV-seropositive. The J gene is TRBJ2-3, the V gene TRBV27, with D unclear. CDR3 region: CASSSLISDTQYF. The CDR3 region has the DNA TGTGCCAGCAGTTCCCTAATCTCAGATACGCAGTATTTT.